One sample yielded the 12 T cell receptor beta chains listed below, sequenced in a study of T cell repertoires in cytomegalovirus infection. For these TCRs, the target antigens are not known. TCRdb re-analysed the reads in MiXCR, keeping a single row per CDR3 protein. The sample holds around 710,000 distinct CDR3 sequences, around 29% seen once. This sample comprised cultured CD8+ T cells from PBMCs, obtained from culture after CMV antigen stimulation. Receptor source: a human donor in good health (CMV status not recorded). Some clones in this sample may be carry-over from other donors' samples.

The chain is built from TRBV7-9 and TRBJ2-3; D unresolved. The CDR3 runs 13 residues. In germline, CDR1 is SEHNR, CDR2 FQNEAQ (reference sequence). Trimming pared 3 bases from V and 6 bases from J, leaving 10 bases between. The CDR3 DNA is TGTGCCAGCAGCTTTCCCACCCCGGATACGCAGTATTTT. Protein: CASSFPTPDTQYF.

This clonotype was detected only a few times. V is TRBV9 and J is TRBJ2-5; 10 positions agree with TRBD2. CDR1 and CDR2 from the germline V gene are SGDLS and YYNGEE. V lost 3 bases and J lost 5; bases outside the gene matches: 10. The CDR3 has 16 amino acids. The CDR3 here is CASSGTSGLNRETQYF. CDR3 nucleotides: TGTGCCAGCAGCGGGACTAGCGGCCTAAACCGGGAGACCCAGTACTTC.

The chain joins TRBV9 to TRBJ1-1; D gene ambiguous. Germline-derived CDR1 and CDR2 are SGDLS and YYNGEE. This CDR3 is 15 amino acids long. Trimming removed 4 bases from V and 0 bases from J, with 13 bases in between. The CDR3 protein is CASSHGRGLNTEAFF. The CDR3 DNA follows: TGTGCCAGCAGCCACGGTCGGGGTTTGAACACTGAAGCTTTCTTT. Looking up the rest from reference TRBV9 and TRBJ1-1 gives the full variable domain: DSGVTQTPKHLITATGQRVTLRCSPRSGDLSVYWYQQSLDQGLQFLIQYYNGEERAKGNILERFSAQQFPDLHSELNLSSLELGDSALYFCASSHGRGLNTEAFFGQGTRLTVV.

This clonotype was seen ten or more times. This sequence joins TRBV7-8 and TRBJ2-3, with TRBD1 matching 12 bases. Germline loops: CDR1 SGHVS, CDR2 FQNEAQ. V dropped 5 bases and J dropped 4; count of bases not matched to a gene: 7. The CDR3 length is 16 residues. As DNA, the CDR3 is TGTGCCAGCAGCCCCGGGACAGGGGGCCTCGCAGATACGCAGTATTTT. Its protein is CASSPGTGGLADTQYF.

This chain joins TRBV12-3 or TRBV12-4 and TRBJ1-6, with D unresolved. The CDR3 consists of 14 residues. V was trimmed by 6 bases and J by 8 bases, leaving 14 bases between them. In DNA, the CDR3 is TGTGCCAGCAGGTTAAGGGATTCTTATTCACCCCTCCACTTT. Its translation is CASRLRDSYSPLHF.

This clonotype showed up just a few times. The gene calls are TRBV7-9 and TRBJ1-2; 8 bases line up with TRBD1. Germline CDR1 is SEHNR and CDR2 is FQNEAQ (reference sequence). The CDR3 covers 15 residues. Trimming removed 4 bases from V and 1 base from J; junction bases left unmatched: 5. The CDR3 DNA reads as TGTGCCAGCAGCTCTCGACAGGGGATTAACTATGGCTACACCTTC. It specifies CASSSRQGINYGYTF.

This clonotype was counted between two and nine times. The chain recombines TRBV7-9 with TRBJ2-5; TRBD2 aligns across 9 bases. Germline lookup yields CDR1 SEHNR and CDR2 FQNEAQ (reference sequence). The CDR3 is 16 amino acids. V gave up 1 base and J gave up 5 bases; unmatched junction bases: 8. CDR3 bases: TGTGCCAGCAGCTTAGATCCGCGGGGGGGCCTGGAGACCCAGTACTTC. It codes for CASSLDPRGGLETQYF.

This clonotype appeared a few times. The J gene is TRBJ2-2, the V gene TRBV2; D uncertain. This CDR3 has 17 amino acids. Germline values: CDR1 SNHLY, CDR2 FYNNEI. Trimming pared 5 bases from V and 3 bases from J, leaving 19 bases between. The CDR3 sequence: CASSLERDKVDTGELFF. The CDR3 DNA reads as TGTGCCAGCAGTCTAGAGCGCGACAAGGTTGACACCGGGGAGCTGTTTTTT.

This chain links TRBV20-1 with TRBJ1-2; 9 positions agree with TRBD1. The CDR3 extends over 13 amino acids. The junction had 5 bases not matched to a gene; V was cut back by 6 bases and J by 3 bases. Looked up from germline, CDR1 is DFQATT and CDR2 is SNEGSKA (reference sequence). This CDR3 reads CSARTGAYYGYTF. In nucleotides, the CDR3 is TGCAGTGCAAGGACAGGGGCGTACTATGGCTACACCTTC.

This clonotype occurred a few times. V is TRBV7-2 and J is TRBJ2-7; D ambiguous. V was pared by 5 bases and J by 4 bases, with 15 bases between. Germline V gives CDR1 SGHTA, CDR2 FQGNSA. There are 14 residues in the CDR3. CDR3 DNA: TGTGCCAGCAGCCACCCGGTGTTCGATTACGAGCAGTACGTC. Its translation: CASSHPVFDYEQYV.

V usage is TRBV2 and J usage is TRBJ2-1; 10 nucleotides line up with TRBD1. Germline-derived CDR1 and CDR2 are SNHLY and FYNNEI. The CDR3 consists of 14 residues. V shed 7 bases, J shed 5 bases, and the junction held 5 bases outside the gene matches. The CDR3 DNA reads as TGTGCCAGCAACGTGGACAGGGGGAACAATGAGCAGTTCTTC. This translates into CASNVDRGNNEQFF.

CDR3 DNA: TGTGCCAGCAGTTTAGAGAGGGGACAGGGGAATTCACCCCTCCACTTT. This encodes CASSLERGQGNSPLHF. This chain joins TRBV12-3 or TRBV12-4 and TRBJ1-6; TRBD1 aligns across 10 bases. This CDR3 has 16 amino acids. J was trimmed by 7 bases and V by 1 base; bases with no gene match: 4.